The 27 T cell receptor beta chains below were found in one sample sequenced in a study of regulatory T cells in long-lasting Graves disease (dated by TCRdb to the early 2020s). The time point tag for this specimen amounts to: newly diagnosed GD, antithyroid drugs for less than 3 months. RNA was extracted from PBMCs in TRIzol for both TCR sequencing and RNA sequencing. Library preparation used multiplex PCR. Sequencer: Illumina HiSeq 4000. CDR3 regions were amplified by Arm-PCR with iRepertoire HTBI primers to construct TCR beta libraries. The public reads were quality trimmed at Q25 with fastp and then assembled into clones with MiXCR by TCRdb, keeping productive beta chains. For every CDR3 protein sequence, its rows merge into one entry that carries the most common genes and DNA. This sample has 250,000 or so distinct CDR3 sequences in its table, and around a sixth of those were observed once. The ten most abundant clones make up around 13% of the sample.

The sample also formed part of further work on T cells in Graves' hyperthyroidism and ophthalmopathy.

The material sequenced was peripheral blood mononuclear cells (PBMCs), taken at new diagnosis, from a patient treated with antithyroid drugs. These receptors were obtained from a woman younger than 45 with Graves disease. Donor details come from another sample of the same person, matched by shared clones.

This clonotype has only one observation. The genes are TRBV6-1 and TRBJ1-5, with D tentatively TRBD1 (5 bases). Germline lookup yields CDR1 MNHNS and CDR2 SASEGT. The CDR3 sequence is 15 residues long. V lost 5 bases and J 0 bases, leaving 11 bases between the germline ends. CDR3 nucleotides: TGTGCCAGCAGTACCCGGACAAATAGCAATCAGCCCCAGCATTTT. It translates to CASSTRTNSNQPQHF.

This clonotype has ten or more counts. This sequence joins TRBV5-1 and TRBJ2-5, with D perhaps matching TRBD2 (5 bases). CDR1 SGHRS and CDR2 YFSETQ come from the germline V gene. Between the trimmed V and J ends, which lost 5 bases and 2 bases, there was a span of 7 bases. The CDR3 runs 12 residues. The CDR3 protein is CASRGLQETQYF. The CDR3 DNA is TGCGCCAGCAGAGGACTGCAAGAGACCCAGTACTTC.

This clonotype was detected many times. This chain links TRBV6-1 with TRBJ2-3, with D perhaps matching TRBD1 (5 bases). The germline V gene has CDR1 MNHNS and CDR2 SASEGT. The CDR3 runs to 13 residues. Trimming shortened V by 10 bases and J by 3 bases, and 14 bases separated the two germline ends. The CDR3 region is CAISQVETDTQYF. DNA for the CDR3: TGTGCCATCTCACAGGTTGAGACAGATACGCAGTATTTT.

This clonotype was picked up many times. The V call is TRBV9, the J call TRBJ1-1, with a weak D call TRBD1 (5 bases). CDR1 SGDLS and CDR2 YYNGEE come from the germline V gene. Deletions cut 0 bases from V and 4 bases from J, with 13 bases between. The CDR3 contains 15 residues. The CDR3 region is CASSVAQGMTTEAFF. The CDR3 nucleotides are TGTGCCAGCAGCGTAGCTCAGGGCATGACCACTGAAGCTTTCTTT.

The V and J genes are TRBV7-2 and TRBJ2-4; 13 bases line up with TRBD2. The germline V gene encodes CDR1 SGHTA and CDR2 FQGNSA. This CDR3 region has 18 residues. J gave up 7 bases and V 5 bases, and 14 bases lay outside the gene matches. The CDR3 loop is CASSEEGWTSGGGNIQYF. The CDR3, as DNA: TGTGCCAGCAGCGAAGAGGGGTGGACTAGCGGGGGAGGGAACATTCAGTACTTC.

This clonotype was observed at least ten times. The chain links TRBV20-1 to TRBJ2-5; D remains unclear. The CDR3 runs 11 residues. Germline V CDR1 and CDR2: DFQATT, SNEGSKA (reference sequence). Deletions cut 6 bases from V and 4 bases from J, with 9 bases between. This chain's CDR3 is CSARSVETQYF. The CDR3 DNA reads as TGCAGTGCACGATCGGTAGAGACCCAGTACTTC.

This clonotype came up many times. The chain couples TRBV7-9 to TRBJ1-1, with TRBD1 identical over 7 bases. The length of the CDR3 is 17 residues. Germline V gene sequence: CDR1 SEHNR, CDR2 FQNEAQ (reference sequence). The junction had 10 bases not matched to a gene; V was cut back by 3 bases and J by 0 bases. CDR3 region: CASSFSRPGGMNTEAFF. As DNA, the CDR3 is TGTGCCAGCAGCTTCTCCCGGCCAGGGGGAATGAACACTGAAGCTTTCTTT.

Remarks on this clonotype: A far larger clone differs by one base, so this is likely a read error. The genes are TRBV15 and TRBJ2-1; a weak D match, TRBD1 (6 bases). V shed 3 bases and J shed 10 bases, with 16 bases lying between them. The germline V gene encodes CDR1 LNHNV and CDR2 YYDKDF (reference sequence). This CDR3 contains 14 residues. The CDR3 sequence: CATSSSDRIYEQFF. Written as DNA, the CDR3 is TGTGCCACCAGCAGTTCGGACAGAATTTACGAGCAGTTCTTC.

Many counts were recorded for this clonotype. CDR3 in DNA: TGTGCCAGCAGTTACTCGCAGAACACTGAAGCTTTCTTT. Protein sequence: CASSYSQNTEAFF. The V gene is TRBV6-2 or TRBV6-3, the J gene TRBJ1-1; D is uncertain. The CDR3 is 13 amino acids. Trimming stripped 0 bases from V and 1 base from J, with 3 bases between. Germline V gene data show CDR1 as MNHEY and CDR2 as SVGEGT.

This clonotype was seen many times. The chain carries TRBV12-3 or TRBV12-4 and TRBJ1-1; 11 bases agree with TRBD1. V lost 5 bases, J lost 7 bases, and 6 bases stayed unmatched. The CDR3 contains 14 residues. CDR3 loop: CASSNTDRGLEAFF. The CDR3 DNA follows: TGTGCCAGCAGTAACACGGACAGGGGGCTTGAAGCTTTCTTT.

This clonotype was detected many times. The chain joins TRBV6-1 to TRBJ1-1; tentative D call: TRBD1 (5 bases). The CDR3 consists of 15 residues. Germline V gene sequence: CDR1 MNHNS, CDR2 SASEGT. V was cut by 0 bases and J by 4 bases, with 12 bases left in between. CDR3 nucleotide sequence: TGTGCCAGCAGTGAAGCCGAGCAGGGTCCCACTGAAGCTTTCTTT. It codes for CASSEAEQGPTEAFF.

This clonotype was counted ten times or more. The gene calls are TRBV3-1 and TRBJ2-1; D is ambiguous. CDR3 size: 12 residues. Deletions cut 0 bases from V and 9 bases from J, with 6 bases between. Germline V CDR1 and CDR2: LGHDT, YNNKEL (reference sequence). DNA for the CDR3: TGTGCCAGCAGCCAAGACGGAAGTGAGCAGTTCTTC. Translated: CASSQDGSEQFF.

Worth noting for this clonotype: One end of the junction varies from germline; a read error may be responsible. The V gene is TRBV5-6, the J gene TRBJ2-4; D call uncertain. CDR3 length: 14 residues. Germline CDR1 SGHDT, CDR2 YYEEEE. In DNA, the CDR3 is TGTGCCAGCAGCTTGGGGGTAGCCATAAACATTCAGTACTTC. This sequence encodes CASSLGVAINIQYF.

A note on this clonotype: A much larger clone differs from this one at a single base, so this may be a read error. The rearrangement links TRBV4-1 to TRBJ2-1, with a possible D match to TRBD1 (6 bases). The CDR3 has 16 amino acids. The germline V gene has CDR1 MGHRA and CDR2 YSYEKL. V lost 0 bases to trimming and J lost 4 bases, with 13 bases between them. The CDR3 region is CASSQEAIRGYNEQFF. The CDR3 nucleotides are TGCGCCAGCAGCCAAGAAGCAATAAGGGGGTACAATGAGCAGTTCTTC.

This clonotype appeared many times. V usage is TRBV11-2 and J usage is TRBJ1-1, with D unclear. The CDR3 totals 12 residues. CDR1 is SGHAT and CDR2 is FQNNGV in the germline V gene. With 2 bases removed from V and 5 bases from J, the gap between germline ends came to 6 bases. In DNA form, the CDR3 reads TGTGCCAGCAGCTTAACCGGGACTGAAGCTTTCTTT. Amino acid sequence: CASSLTGTEAFF.

Note on this clonotype: This likely traces to a read error, being one base from a far larger clone. The chain joins TRBV11-2 to TRBJ2-3, with 10 bases matching TRBD2. The DNA end is a closer match to TRBJ2-1, so the J assignment may be wrong. The germline V gene encodes CDR1 SGHAT and CDR2 FQNNGV. This CDR3 has 16 residues. The CDR3 spells CASSLLLSGGGYEQFF. In DNA form, the CDR3 reads TGTGCCAGCAGCTTGCTTCTCAGCGGGGGGGGTTACGAGCAGTTCTTC.

The chain joins TRBV12-3 or TRBV12-4 to TRBJ1-1; 11 bases line up with TRBD1. This CDR3 spans 15 amino acids. The V segment lost 6 bases and the J segment 1 base; nucleotides outside the gene matches: 4. DNA of the CDR3: TGTGCCAGCAGCCGGACAGGGGGCACGAACACTGAAGCTTTCTTT. Residues: CASSRTGGTNTEAFF.

This clonotype was seen many times. J is TRBJ1-1 and V is TRBV29-1; 7 bases match TRBD1. The CDR3 is 15 residues long. Losses at the gene ends were 6 bases for V and 0 bases for J; bases not matched to a gene: 10. CDR1 and CDR2 (germline): SQVTM, ANQGSEA. The CDR3 DNA sequence: TGCAGCGTACCAGGCGAGGGGGCAATGAACACTGAAGCTTTCTTT. Translated, it gives CSVPGEGAMNTEAFF. The variable domain in full, completed from reference TRBV29-1 and TRBJ1-1, reads SAVISQKPSRDICQRGTSLTIQCQVDSQVTMMFWYRQQPGQSLTLIATANQGSEATYESGFVIDKFPISRPNLTFSTLTVSNMSPEDSSIYLCSVPGEGAMNTEAFFGQGTRLTVV.

The chain is built from TRBV18 and TRBJ2-3; D possibly corresponds to TRBD1 (6 bases). CDR3 length: 20 residues. CDR1 and CDR2 from the germline V gene are KGHSH and LQKENI. V lost 0 bases and J 0 bases, leaving 22 bases between the germline ends. CDR3 loop: CASSPPWWGRNIASTDTQYF. As DNA, the CDR3 is TGTGCCAGCTCACCACCCTGGTGGGGGCGTAATATAGCTAGCACAGATACGCAGTATTTT.

This clonotype was recorded many times. The rearrangement links TRBV4-1 to TRBJ1-2, with D hard to call. V lost 0 bases to trimming and J lost 0 bases, with 8 bases between them. The CDR3 sequence is 15 residues long. Per germline, CDR1 MGHRA and CDR2 YSYEKL. CDR3 residues: CASSQDPLANYGYTF. The CDR3 DNA reads as TGCGCCAGCAGCCAAGATCCATTAGCTAACTATGGCTACACCTTC.

The table lists this clonotype with many counts. The CDR3 DNA sequence: TGTGCCAGTAGATACACAGGGGGCGGGTGGAGCACTGAAGCTTTCTTT. It yields the protein CASRYTGGGWSTEAFF. This chain links TRBV19 with TRBJ1-1, with 9 bases lining up with TRBD1. The V gene end was trimmed by 6 bases and the J gene end by 4 bases; junction bases not matched to a gene: 12. Per germline, CDR1 LNHDA and CDR2 SQIVND (reference sequence). This CDR3 is built from 16 residues. Looking up the rest from reference TRBV19 and TRBJ1-1 gives the full variable domain: DGGITQSPKYLFRKEGQNVTLSCEQNLNHDAMYWYRQDPGQGLRLIYYSQIVNDFQKGDIAEGYSVSREKKESFPLTVTSAQKNPTAFYLCASRYTGGGWSTEAFFGQGTRLTVV.

The rearrangement joins TRBV20-1 to TRBJ2-1; TRBD2 aligns across 8 bases. Losses at the gene ends were 3 bases for V and 4 bases for J; bases not matched to a gene: 5. Germline CDR1 DFQATT, CDR2 SNEGSKA (reference sequence). There are 14 residues in the CDR3. This CDR3 reads CSASGGAVYNEQFF. In DNA, the CDR3 is TGCAGTGCTAGCGGGGGGGCAGTTTACAATGAGCAGTTCTTC.

This clonotype was recorded many times. This chain links TRBV24-1 with TRBJ2-5; D may be TRBD1 (6 bases). Germline lookup yields CDR1 KGHDR and CDR2 SFDVKD. The CDR3 length is 17 residues. The ends were cut back, 2 bases at V and 2 bases at J, with 17 bases in the middle. This CDR3 reads CATSDSRDGRGQETQYF. The CDR3 nucleotides read TGTGCCACCAGTGATTCAAGGGATGGAAGGGGGCAAGAGACCCAGTACTTC.

This clonotype showed up many times. The chain couples TRBV2 to TRBJ1-1, with D unresolved. The CDR3 loop spans 13 amino acids. Germline V gene data show CDR1 as SNHLY and CDR2 as FYNNEI. V lost 3 bases and J lost 8, with 13 bases in between. The chain's CDR3 is CASSERPSAEAFF. CDR3 nucleotide sequence: TGTGCCAGCAGTGAGAGGCCATCCGCCGAAGCTTTCTTT.

This clonotype was picked up many times. The rearrangement uses TRBV6-1 and TRBJ2-7, with 9 bases identical to TRBD1. The CDR3 consists of 13 residues. The trim removed 10 bases at V and 6 bases at J, leaving 10 bases unmatched. Per the germline V gene, CDR1 is MNHNS and CDR2 is SASEGT. DNA for the CDR3: TGTGCCACCACTAAAACGGACAGGGGCGAGCAGTACTTC. Translating it yields CATTKTDRGEQYF.

The rearrangement uses TRBV27 and TRBJ2-3; perhaps TRBD2 as D (6 bases). Per germline, CDR1 MNHEY and CDR2 SMNVEV (reference sequence). With 7 bases removed from V and 6 bases from J, the gap between germline ends came to 17 bases. The CDR3 covers 14 residues. This CDR3 is CASTSAGGWDTQYF. CDR3 bases: TGTGCCAGCACTTCAGCGGGCGGTTGGGATACGCAGTATTTT.

Only a few counts were recorded for this clonotype. The chain uses TRBV15 and TRBJ2-3; 13 positions agree with TRBD2. V lost 1 base and J lost 5; bases outside the gene matches: 6. The germline CDR1 and CDR2 sequences are LNHNV and YYDKDF (reference sequence). The length of the CDR3 is 17 residues. CDR3 in DNA: TGTGCCACCAGCAGAGTATCAGGACTAGCGGGAGAAGATACGCAGTATTTT. It encodes CATSRVSGLAGEDTQYF.